This T cell receptor beta chain was sequenced in a study of blood T cell repertoires in COVID-19. Study in general: Italy, Spain and the United States were the sources of the convalescent and acute COVID-19 samples. From T cells, B-cell-depleted T cells, or PBMCs came the material, which was cDNA or gDNA.

Original analysis: Reference gene primers were amplified, and this amplification served to estimate nucleated cell counts. Method: immunoSEQ multiplex PCR; TCRdb's copy keeps in-frame clones and lacks some. V and J calls and clone size are given by that table; D and trimming were obtained from the DNA. The sample lists approximately 120,000 clones, around nine tenths occurring once. V lost 2 bases and J 6 bases, leaving 11 bases between the germline ends. Germline CDR1 reads SEHNR; CDR2 reads FQNEAQ (reference sequence). The CDR3 sequence is 13 residues long. The sample comprised peripheral blood. This chain connects TRBV7-9 to TRBJ2-7, with D maybe TRBD2 (5 bases). This receptor was taken from a human donor in a cohort sampled during active COVID-19. The CDR3 nucleotides are TGTGCCAGCAGCTTATTATCTAGCCGCGAGCAGTACTTC. This codes for CASSLLSSREQYF.